This T cell receptor (beta chain) was sequenced for a study of cytomegalovirus exposure and HLA in healthy donors. Germline CDR1 SGHTA, CDR2 FQGNSA. The CDR3 consists of 15 residues. The ends lost 4 bases at V and 2 bases at J; junction bases unmatched: 5. The study ran its PCR with 60 Vbeta and 13 Jbeta primers. Libraries were prepared by immunoSEQ multiplex PCR; TCRdb keeps only in-frame clonotypes and omits some of them. Among 150,000 or so clones listed, 70% to 80% were seen once. Notes on this clone: Antigen unknown.

Whole-study results and caveats: Roughly uniform sequencing depth across donors was assumed, possibly incorrectly.

The sequence came from a man aged 25-45 years in good health and CMV-seropositive. This sequence joins TRBV7-2 and TRBJ2-7; 10 bases map to TRBD1. The sample consisted of PBMCs. CDR3 sequence: CASSSWGTGAYEQYF. The CDR3 bases are TGTGCCAGCAGCTCCTGGGGGACAGGGGCCTACGAGCAGTACTTC.